Following are 31 T cell receptor beta chains from one sample sequenced in a study of blood T cell repertoires in COVID-19. Method: immunoSEQ multiplex PCR; TCRdb's copy keeps in-frame clones and lacks some. The sample has about 130,000 clones; around 86% are singletons. The sample comprised peripheral blood. These receptors originate from a woman aged 65 to 85 with COVID-19, enrolled during active disease.

V usage is TRBV27 and J usage is TRBJ1-5; D perhaps matches TRBD1 (6 bases). The CDR3 contains 16 residues. V lost 6 bases and J lost 7, with 22 bases in between. Germline-derived CDR1 and CDR2 are MNHEY and SMNVEV (reference sequence). The CDR3 coding sequence is TGTGCCAGCAGCCCTGAGGGGCAGGGGATCGTCCAGCCCCAGCATTTT. It specifies CASSPEGQGIVQPQHF.

This sequence joins TRBV19 and TRBJ1-1; no clear D gene. Germline V gives CDR1 LNHDA, CDR2 SQIVND (reference sequence). The length of the CDR3 is 13 residues. V was cut by 3 bases and J by 2 bases, with 7 bases left in between. The CDR3 region has the DNA TGTGCCAGTAGTATGAAACTTAACACTGAAGCTTTCTTT. Translating gives CASSMKLNTEAFF.

The chain links TRBV5-1 to TRBJ2-5; D perhaps matches TRBD1 (6 bases). V lost 1 base and J 1 base, leaving 32 bases between the germline ends. Germline V gene lookup returns CDR1 SGHRS and CDR2 YFSETQ. The CDR3 extends over 22 amino acids. CDR3 sequence: CASSLFGQSGDLASPPQETQYF. The CDR3, as DNA: TGCGCCAGCAGCTTGTTTGGACAGTCAGGGGATCTCGCGTCCCCCCCCCAAGAGACCCAGTACTTC.

J is TRBJ2-5 and V is TRBV7-2, with 9 bases fitting TRBD1. CDR3 length: 16 amino acids. The germline gives CDR1 SGHTA, CDR2 FQGNSA. With V trimmed by 7 bases and J by 5 bases, 14 bases remained unmatched. In nucleotides, the CDR3 is TGTGCCAGCACCCTAGATTCGGGACAGGGTAGGGAGACCCAGTACTTC. Translation gives CASTLDSGQGRETQYF.

This clone was counted a single time. The CDR3: CASSEEYGTEAFF. The CDR3 coding sequence is TGCGCCAGCAGTGAGGAATACGGCACTGAAGCTTTCTTT. The chain joins TRBV10-1 to TRBJ1-1; D call uncertain. Germline CDR1 reads WNHNN; CDR2 reads SYGVQD (reference sequence). CDR3 length: 13 residues. V was trimmed by 2 bases and J by 4 bases, leaving 8 bases between them.

V is TRBV21-1 and J is TRBJ2-3; the D call TRBD2 from the table was never checked on the DNA. TRBV21-1 is given as a pseudogene. The CDR3 length is 15 residues. CDR3 sequence reads: CASSKGGSGPDTQYF. In DNA form, the CDR3 reads TGTGCCAGCAGCAAAGGTGGTAGCGGGCCAGATACGCAGTATTTT.

The gene calls are TRBV5-1 and TRBJ2-5; no reliable D call. The V end was cut by 4 bases, the J end by 2 bases, with 6 bases between. Per germline, CDR1 SGHRS and CDR2 YFSETQ. The CDR3 runs to 12 residues. The CDR3 DNA follows: TGCGCCAGCAGCCTAGAGCAAGAGACCCAGTACTTC. Protein: CASSLEQETQYF.

V gene TRBV7-2 combines with J gene TRBJ1-1; D is unclear. CDR3 size: 13 residues. Germline values: CDR1 SGHTA, CDR2 FQGNSA. Deletions cut 5 bases from V and 4 bases from J, with 11 bases between. CDR3 sequence: CASSTTVFTEAFF. The DNA of the CDR3 is TGTGCCAGCAGCACAACCGTTTTCACTGAAGCTTTCTTT. The full variable domain, its missing parts supplied by reference TRBV7-2 and TRBJ1-1, is GAGVSQSPSNKVTEKGKDVELRCDPISGHTALYWYRQSLGQGLEFLIYFQGNSAPDKSGLPSDRFSAERTGGSVSTLTIQRTQQEDSAVYLCASSTTVFTEAFFGQGTRLTVV.

The rearrangement joins TRBV12-3 or TRBV12-4 to TRBJ1-2; TRBD1 might be the D (6 bases). This CDR3 region has 13 residues. Trimming took 5 bases from V and 8 from J, leaving 15 bases between them. In DNA, the CDR3 is TGTGCCAGCAGTCAAGGGGGGGTCGGAGGCTACACCTTC. It is translated as CASSQGGVGGYTF.

This sequence joins TRBV6-6 and TRBJ2-2, with D possibly matching TRBD1 (6 bases). V was trimmed by 6 bases and J by 3 bases, leaving 14 bases between them. CDR3 length: 15 residues. In germline, CDR1 is MNHNY, CDR2 SVGAGI (reference sequence). The CDR3 reads CASRGRRQDTGELFF. The CDR3 DNA reads as TGTGCCAGCAGGGGTCGCCGACAGGACACCGGGGAGCTGTTTTTT.

This chain joins TRBV20-1 and TRBJ2-1; 9 positions agree with TRBD2. Germline loops: CDR1 DFQATT, CDR2 SNEGSKA (reference sequence). The CDR3 has 17 amino acids. The V and J ends lost 3 bases and 3 bases, in that order; junction bases with no gene match: 12. CDR3 bases: TGCAGTGCTAGTGGGGGAGCGGGGGGCCTACACTACAATGAGCAGTTCTTC. This encodes CSASGGAGGLHYNEQFF.

The CDR3 nucleotides are TGCAGTGCTAGTAGGCTAGCGGGTGAGACCCAGTACTTC. Translating it yields CSASRLAGETQYF. This sequence joins TRBV20-1 and TRBJ2-5, with 8 bases that match TRBD2. V shed 3 bases and J 5 bases; nucleotides not matched to a gene: 5. CDR3 size: 13 residues. Per germline, CDR1 DFQATT and CDR2 SNEGSKA (reference sequence).

The CDR3 bases are TGTGCCAGCAGACTTTCTGGCGGGGAGCTGTTTTTT. Residues: CASRLSGGELFF. The chain combines TRBV6-4 with TRBJ2-2; no firm D call. CDR1 and CDR2 (germline): MRHNA, SNTAGT. This CDR3 comprises 12 residues. The germline V and J ends were trimmed by 6 bases and 7 bases, with 9 bases remaining between them.

The chain carries TRBV27 and TRBJ1-1; no reliable D call. Germline lookup yields CDR1 MNHEY and CDR2 SMNVEV (reference sequence). The CDR3 sequence is 12 residues long. V was clipped by 5 bases and J by 1 base, with 5 bases between them. The CDR3 DNA is TGTGCCAGCAGTGGAGAGAACACTGAAGCTTTCTTT. It specifies CASSGENTEAFF.

The chain carries TRBV9 and TRBJ2-5, with 7 bases identical to TRBD2. Germline-derived CDR1 and CDR2 are SGDLS and YYNGEE. This CDR3 contains 14 residues. The ends lost 3 bases at V and 5 bases at J; junction bases unmatched: 7. This CDR3 is CASSAGGGQETQYF. The CDR3 region has the DNA TGTGCCAGCAGCGCGGGGGGAGGTCAGGAGACCCAGTACTTC. The entire variable domain, with the rest obtained from reference TRBV9 and TRBJ2-5, is as follows: DSGVTQTPKHLITATGQRVTLRCSPRSGDLSVYWYQQSLDQGLQFLIQYYNGEERAKGNILERFSAQQFPDLHSELNLSSLELGDSALYFCASSAGGGQETQYFGPGTRLLVL.

The chain has TRBV18 and TRBJ2-5; D call uncertain. Trimming took off 0 bases at V and 5 bases at J, with 7 bases between the two ends. There are 13 residues in the CDR3. The germline gives CDR1 KGHSH, CDR2 LQKENI. The CDR3 region has the DNA TGTGCCAGCTCACCACCGCCCTATGAGACCCAGTACTTC. Its translation: CASSPPPYETQYF.

The chain uses TRBV10-3 and TRBJ1-1, with D perhaps TRBD1 (6 bases). The germline V and J ends were trimmed by 3 bases and 1 base, with 15 bases remaining between them. This CDR3 spans 16 amino acids. The germline V gene has CDR1 ENHRY and CDR2 SYGVKD. CDR3 sequence reads: CAISDGGGAGNTEAFF. The DNA of the CDR3 is TGTGCCATCAGTGATGGTGGGGGCGCCGGGAACACTGAAGCTTTCTTT.

The chain links TRBV7-2 to TRBJ2-7, with D uncertain. The germline V and J ends were trimmed by 1 base and 1 base, with 5 bases remaining between them. The CDR3 extends over 13 amino acids. Germline CDR1 is SGHTA and CDR2 is FQGNSA. CDR3 sequence: CASSLGLSYEQYF. CDR3 DNA: TGTGCCAGCAGCTTAGGACTGTCCTACGAGCAGTACTTC. The full variable domain, its missing parts supplied by reference TRBV7-2 and TRBJ2-7, is GAGVSQSPSNKVTEKGKDVELRCDPISGHTALYWYRQSLGQGLEFLIYFQGNSAPDKSGLPSDRFSAERTGGSVSTLTIQRTQQEDSAVYLCASSLGLSYEQYFGPGTRLTVT.

V is TRBV19 and J is TRBJ1-5, with a possible D match to TRBD1 (5 bases). Trimming removed 0 bases from V and 4 bases from J, with 10 bases in between. From germline, CDR1 is LNHDA and CDR2 SQIVND (reference sequence). This CDR3 spans 15 amino acids. The CDR3 region is CASSIEGHLNQPQHF. CDR3 DNA: TGTGCCAGTAGTATAGAGGGGCATTTAAATCAGCCCCAGCATTTT.

V usage is TRBV6-4 and J usage is TRBJ1-3; weak D call: TRBD1 (5 bases). Germline CDR1 MRHNA, CDR2 SNTAGT. V shed 4 bases and J shed 0 bases, with 7 bases lying between them. This CDR3 contains 14 residues. CDR3 sequence reads: CASSGQISGNTIYF. DNA of the CDR3: TGTGCCAGCAGTGGACAGATCTCTGGAAACACCATATATTTT.

The rearrangement links TRBV5-6 to TRBJ1-2, with no clear D. CDR1 and CDR2 (germline): SGHDT, YYEEEE. The CDR3 has 16 residues. V gave up 0 bases and J gave up 5 bases, with 17 bases separating them. The CDR3 reads CASSLASQAQFYGYTF. The DNA of the CDR3 is TGTGCCAGCAGCTTGGCCTCGCAGGCGCAGTTTTATGGCTACACCTTC.

There are a few counts of this clone. The rearrangement joins TRBV19 to TRBJ2-2, with 10 bases matching TRBD1. CDR1 is LNHDA, CDR2 SQIVND, per germline (reference sequence). The CDR3 is 15 residues long. The V segment lost 6 bases and the J segment 4 bases; nucleotides outside the gene matches: 5. CDR3 coding DNA: TGTGCCAGTAGGCGGGGACAGGGGTTCACCGGGGAGCTGTTTTTT. Its protein is CASRRGQGFTGELFF. The full variable domain, with the rest looked up from reference TRBV19 and TRBJ2-2, is DGGITQSPKYLFRKEGQNVTLSCEQNLNHDAMYWYRQDPGQGLRLIYYSQIVNDFQKGDIAEGYSVSREKKESFPLTVTSAQKNPTAFYLCASRRGQGFTGELFFGEGSRLTVL.

J is TRBJ2-7 and V is TRBV15; unclear D gene. With 0 bases removed from V and 1 base from J, the gap between germline ends came to 13 bases. The CDR3 length is 16 residues. Germline loops: CDR1 LNHNV, CDR2 YYDKDF (reference sequence). CDR3 protein: CATSRDLGQVSYEQYF. CDR3 coding DNA: TGTGCCACCAGCAGAGATTTAGGCCAGGTATCCTACGAGCAGTACTTC.

This sequence joins TRBV7-9 and TRBJ2-3; TRBD2 agrees at 8 bases. Germline V gene lookup returns CDR1 SEHNR and CDR2 FQNEAQ (reference sequence). The trim removed 8 bases at V and 0 bases at J, leaving 4 bases unmatched. CDR3 length: 14 residues. The CDR3 protein is CASGIAGSTDTQYF. Written as DNA, the CDR3 is TGTGCCAGCGGGATAGCGGGGAGCACAGATACGCAGTATTTT.

J is TRBJ2-7 and V is TRBV19; possibly TRBD2 for D (5 bases). The germline gives CDR1 LNHDA, CDR2 SQIVND (reference sequence). This CDR3 is 13 amino acids long. V gave up 0 bases and J gave up 4 bases, with 7 bases separating them. CDR3 protein: CASSIDREYEQYF. Written as DNA, the CDR3 is TGTGCCAGTAGTATAGATCGGGAATACGAGCAGTACTTC.

The CDR3 coding sequence is TGTGCCAGCAGTTTATCGGGAACAGGGGTTAACACTGAAGCTTTCTTT. It codes for CASSLSGTGVNTEAFF. The chain couples TRBV27 to TRBJ1-1, with 7 nucleotides matching TRBD1. The trim removed 0 bases at V and 2 bases at J, leaving 6 bases unmatched. Germline V gene sequence: CDR1 MNHEY, CDR2 SMNVEV (reference sequence). The CDR3 contains 16 residues.

As for this clone: The same CDR3 also results from other DNA sequences found in this sample. The rearrangement uses TRBV5-1 and TRBJ2-5; TRBD1 aligns across 7 bases. Germline assignment: CDR1 SGHRS and CDR2 YFSETQ. There are 14 residues in the CDR3. V was pared by 0 bases and J by 5 bases, with 4 bases of the junction left unmatched. DNA of the CDR3: TGCGCCAGCAGCTTGGGGACAGGTCGGGAGACCCAGTACTTC. This codes for CASSLGTGRETQYF.

The rearrangement uses TRBV5-1 and TRBJ2-1; D is unresolved. Germline CDR1 SGHRS, CDR2 YFSETQ. V gave up 5 bases and J gave up 2 bases, with 5 bases separating them. The CDR3 runs to 12 residues. The CDR3 loop is CASSPTYNEQFF. Written as DNA, the CDR3 is TGCGCCAGCAGTCCTACCTACAATGAGCAGTTCTTC.

Notes on this clone: The same CDR3 also results from other DNA sequences found in this sample. V usage is TRBV11-2 and J usage is TRBJ2-7; TRBD2 agrees at 11 bases. Germline V gene lookup returns CDR1 SGHAT and CDR2 FQNNGV. Trimming cost V 0 bases and J 6 bases; bases outside gene matches: 10. The CDR3 is 17 amino acids. The DNA of the CDR3 is TGTGCCAGCAGCTTAGATAGGGCTAGCGGGGGGAGGCGCGAGCAGTACTTC. It yields the protein CASSLDRASGGRREQYF.

On this clone itself: At one end, the junction sequence differs from germline, possibly due to a read error. V and J are TRBV18 and TRBJ1-4, with D maybe TRBD1 (6 bases). The germline V gene encodes CDR1 KGHSH and CDR2 LQKENI. There are 15 residues in the CDR3. CDR3 amino acids: CASSPTGTTYEKLFF. The CDR3, as DNA: TGTGCCAGCTCACCAACCGGGACAACTTATGAAAAACTGTTTTTT.

The chain couples TRBV6-2 or TRBV6-3 to TRBJ2-1; D might be TRBD1 (6 bases). Germline V gene sequence: CDR1 MNHEY, CDR2 SVGEGT. This CDR3 region has 12 residues. With 5 bases removed from V and 10 bases from J, the gap between germline ends came to 12 bases. CDR3 coding DNA: TGTGCCAGCAGTCGTCCGAGGGGGGAGCAGTTCTTC. Translated: CASSRPRGEQFF.